The sequence of this T cell receptor beta chain was determined in a study of T cell repertoires in cytomegalovirus infection. On the study more broadly: The study used recently identified HLA-C-restricted and well-studied HLA-B-restricted CMV epitopes. TCR beta signatures that were public indicated CMV infection and matching HLA type.

In TCRdb, the reads were re-called with MiXCR into one record per CDR3 protein. Among about 770,000 distinct CDR3 sequences, roughly 29% were seen once, and the ten largest hold under 15%. This clonotype was recorded at least ten times. Its antigen is as yet unknown. Study-wide results and caveats: The ex vivo response showed dominance by HLA-C-restricted CMV-specific TCR beta clonotypes. Cumulative frequency of public TCR beta families picked out carriers of CMV plus the relevant HLA.

V lost 5 bases and J lost 2; bases outside the gene matches: 7. Per the germline V gene, CDR1 is SGHVS and CDR2 is FNYEAQ. The CDR3 is made up of 15 amino acids. Source: cultured CD8+ T cells from PBMCs, taken from culture after CMV antigen stimulation. This TCR derives from a human donor in good health (CMV status not recorded). Some clones in this sample may be carry-over from other donors' samples. The chain has TRBV7-6 and TRBJ2-5; 8 nucleotides agree with TRBD1. The CDR3 here is CASSRLDRGQETQYF. The CDR3 DNA sequence: TGTGCCAGCAGCCGACTCGACAGGGGACAAGAGACCCAGTACTTC.